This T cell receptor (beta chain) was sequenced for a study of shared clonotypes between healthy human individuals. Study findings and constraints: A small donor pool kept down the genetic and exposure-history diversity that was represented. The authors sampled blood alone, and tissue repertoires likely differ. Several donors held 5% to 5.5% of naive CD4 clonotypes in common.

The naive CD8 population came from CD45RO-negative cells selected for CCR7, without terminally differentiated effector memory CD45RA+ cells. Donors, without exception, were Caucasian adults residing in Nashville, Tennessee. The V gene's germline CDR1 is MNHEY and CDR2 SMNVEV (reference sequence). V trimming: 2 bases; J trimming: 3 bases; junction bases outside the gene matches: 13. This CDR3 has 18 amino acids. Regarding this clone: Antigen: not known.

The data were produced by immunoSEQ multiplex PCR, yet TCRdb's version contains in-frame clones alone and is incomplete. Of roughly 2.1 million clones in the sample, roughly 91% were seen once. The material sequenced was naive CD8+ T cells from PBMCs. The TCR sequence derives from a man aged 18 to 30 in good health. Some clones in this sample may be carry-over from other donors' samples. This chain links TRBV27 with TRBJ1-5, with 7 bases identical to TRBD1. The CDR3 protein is CASSLKWDSHRLNQPQHF. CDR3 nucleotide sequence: TGTGCCAGCAGTTTAAAATGGGACAGTCATCGCCTCAATCAGCCCCAGCATTTT.